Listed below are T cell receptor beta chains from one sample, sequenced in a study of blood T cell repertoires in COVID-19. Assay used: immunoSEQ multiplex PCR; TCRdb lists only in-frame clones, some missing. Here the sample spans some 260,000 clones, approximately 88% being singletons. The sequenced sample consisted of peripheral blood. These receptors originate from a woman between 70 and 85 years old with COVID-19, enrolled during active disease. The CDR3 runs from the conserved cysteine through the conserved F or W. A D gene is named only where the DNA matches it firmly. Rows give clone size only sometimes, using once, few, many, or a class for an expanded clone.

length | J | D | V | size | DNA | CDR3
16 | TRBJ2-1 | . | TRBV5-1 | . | TGCGCCAGCAGCTTGGCCCCGGGAGTGGCATACAATGAGCAGTTCTTC | CASSLAPGVAYNEQFF
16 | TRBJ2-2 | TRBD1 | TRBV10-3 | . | TGTGCCATCAGTCGGGACAGCCAAACGAACACCGGGGAGCTGTTTTTT | CAISRDSQTNTGELFF
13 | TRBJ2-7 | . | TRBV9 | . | TGTGCCAGCAGCGTAGAACTGAACTACGAGCAGTACTTC | CASSVELNYEQYF
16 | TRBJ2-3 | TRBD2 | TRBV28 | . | TGTGCCAGCAGTCCCGCACTAGCGGGAGATACAGATACGCAGTATTTT | CASSPALAGDTDTQYF
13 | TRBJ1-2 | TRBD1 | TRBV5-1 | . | TGCGCCAGCAGCCCCGCGGAGGGGGCTGGCTACACCTTC | CASSPAEGAGYTF
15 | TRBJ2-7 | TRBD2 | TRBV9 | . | TGTGCCAGCAGCGTAGAAGGGACTAGCTCCTACGAGCAGTACTTC | CASSVEGTSSYEQYF
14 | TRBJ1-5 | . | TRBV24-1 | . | TGTGCCACCAGTGCCCCGTTAGACAATCAGCCCCAGCATTTT | CATSAPLDNQPQHF
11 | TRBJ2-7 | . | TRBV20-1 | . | TGCAGTGCCCCCGGTCCCTACGAGCAGTACTTC | CSAPGPYEQYF
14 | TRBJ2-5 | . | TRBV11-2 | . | TGTGCCAGCAGCTTGAGGAGGGGCCGGGAGACCCAGTACTTC | CASSLRRGRETQYF
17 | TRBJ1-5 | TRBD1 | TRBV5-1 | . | TGCGCCAGCAGCTTGGGGGCCGGGACAGGGGGCAATCAGCCCCAGCATTTT | CASSLGAGTGGNQPQHF
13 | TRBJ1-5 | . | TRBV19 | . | TGTGCCAGTAGTATGGGGGGGAATCAGCCCCAGCATTTT | CASSMGGNQPQHF
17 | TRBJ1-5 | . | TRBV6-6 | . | TGTGCCAGCAGTCATCAGCGACAGGTATTTGGCAATCAGCCCCAGCATTTT | CASSHQRQVFGNQPQHF
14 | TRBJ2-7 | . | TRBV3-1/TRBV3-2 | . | TGTGCCAGCAGCATTCAGCGGAGCTCCTACGAGCAGTACTTC | CASSIQRSSYEQYF
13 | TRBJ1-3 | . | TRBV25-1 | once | TGTGCCAGCAGCTCAGGGACTGGAAACACCATATATTTT | CASSSGTGNTIYF
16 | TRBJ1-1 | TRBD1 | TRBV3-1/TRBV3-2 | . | TGTGCCAGCAGCCAAGATCAGGGACAGGGGTGGACTGAAGCTTTCTTT | CASSQDQGQGWTEAFF
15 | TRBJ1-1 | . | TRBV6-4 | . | TGTGCCAGCAGACTACGGGGGGAGGCGAACACTGAAGCTTTCTTT | CASRLRGEANTEAFF
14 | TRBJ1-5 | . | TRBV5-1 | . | TGCGCCAGCAGCTTGGGGGCGAGTAATCAGCCCCAGCATTTT | CASSLGASNQPQHF
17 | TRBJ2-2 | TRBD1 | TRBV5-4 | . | TGTGCCAGCAGCTCCTCTCCACAGGGGCCGAACACCGGGGAGCTGTTTTTT | CASSSSPQGPNTGELFF
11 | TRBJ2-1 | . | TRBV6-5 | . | TGTGCCAGCAGCCGTCTAAATGAGCAGTTCTTC | CASSRLNEQFF
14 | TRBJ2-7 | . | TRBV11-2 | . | TGTGCCAGCAGCCCATCGTCAGGGACCTACGAGCAGTACTTC | CASSPSSGTYEQYF